The present TCR beta chain was sequenced within a study of cytomegalovirus exposure and HLA in healthy donors. J gave up 6 bases and V 1 base, and 4 bases lay outside the gene matches. Germline V gene lookup returns CDR1 SEHNR and CDR2 FQNEAQ (reference sequence). The length of the CDR3 is 14 residues. Vbeta (60) and Jbeta (13) primers were used in the PCR. Some clones are missing from TCRdb's copy, which holds only in-frame ones; the method was immunoSEQ multiplex PCR. The data show about 120,000 clones, with around a tenth seen just once and roughly 3% held by the top ten. This clone was seen a handful of times.

The sequence came from a man aged 30 to 45 in good health and CMV-seronegative. Sequencing was done on a sample of PBMCs. The V gene is TRBV7-9, the J gene TRBJ1-1; 8 positions agree with TRBD1. The CDR3 region is CASSLEQGVAEAFF. The CDR3 coding sequence is TGTGCCAGCAGCTTAGAACAGGGGGTCGCTGAAGCTTTCTTT.